What follows are 8 T cell receptor beta chains derived from one specimen sequenced in a study of OX40 agonist ivuxolimab in advanced cancers. The assay was immunoSEQ multiplex PCR, and TCRdb's table has in-frame clones only and misses some. The repertoire consists of around 65,000 clones, with about 85% occurring once and the leading ten covering 0.35%. The sample here was CD4+ or CD8+ T cells sorted from blood, taken in a trial of the OX40 agonist ivuxolimab. The receptors stem from an adult with an advanced solid tumor such as melanoma, head and neck, liver or kidney cancer.

The V gene is TRBV9, the J gene TRBJ2-3; D unclear. This CDR3 contains 13 residues. Between the trimmed V and J ends, which lost 3 bases and 4 bases, there was a span of 9 bases. Germline CDR1 reads SGDLS; CDR2 reads YYNGEE. The chain's CDR3 is CASSASASDTQYF. The CDR3 bases are TGTGCCAGCAGCGCCTCCGCCTCAGATACGCAGTATTTT.

The chain couples TRBV11-3 to TRBJ2-2; 7 bases align to TRBD2. The junction had 6 bases not matched to a gene; V was cut back by 3 bases and J by 5 bases. The CDR3 is 15 amino acids. Germline CDR1 reads SGHNT; CDR2 reads YENEEA. DNA for the CDR3: TGTGCCAGCAGCTTCGGCGGGGGACGGACCGGGGAGCTGTTTTTT. It specifies CASSFGGGRTGELFF. The whole variable domain, filled in from reference TRBV11-3 and TRBJ2-2, reads EAGVVQSPRYKIIEKKQPVAFWCNPISGHNTLYWYLQNLGQGPELLIRYENEEAVDDSQLPKDRFSAERLKGVDSTLKIQPAELGDSAVYLCASSFGGGRTGELFFGEGSRLTVL.

A single count supports this clone. The CDR3 DNA reads TGCGCCAGCAGCCCCCGGACAGGGGCGTACGAGCAGTACTTC. Protein product: CASSPRTGAYEQYF. The genes are TRBV10-2 and TRBJ2-7; TRBD1 matches 9 bases. CDR1 is WSHSY, CDR2 SAAADI, per germline. V shed 6 bases and J 4 bases; nucleotides not matched to a gene: 7. This CDR3 region has 14 residues.

The genes are TRBV2 and TRBJ2-7; unclear D gene. This CDR3 spans 12 amino acids. The V gene lost 4 bases and the J gene lost 4 bases, with 8 bases spanning the gap. From germline, CDR1 is SNHLY and CDR2 FYNNEI. CDR3: CASSGQGYEQYF. CDR3 in DNA: TGTGCCAGCAGTGGGCAAGGTTACGAGCAGTACTTC.

The J gene is TRBJ1-1, the V gene TRBV4-2, with D possibly TRBD1 on 5 matching bases. Looked up from germline, CDR1 is LGHNA and CDR2 is YNFKEQ. The V end lost 0 bases, the J end lost 6 bases, and 11 bases lay between the germline ends. The CDR3 consists of 14 residues. CDR3 DNA: TGTGCCAGCAGCCAAGATCAGGGCACGGCTGAAGCTTTCTTT. Translation gives CASSQDQGTAEAFF.

The chain uses TRBV7-8 and TRBJ1-3; D is unresolved. V lost 2 bases and J lost 2, with 10 bases in between. Germline lookup yields CDR1 SGHVS and CDR2 FQNEAQ. The CDR3 totals 15 residues. CDR3 residues: CASSLPRWPGNTIYF. The CDR3 DNA follows: TGTGCCAGCAGCTTACCCAGGTGGCCTGGAAACACCATATATTTT.

The chain employs TRBV10-3 and TRBJ2-5, with 10 bases fitting TRBD2. The CDR3 sequence is 15 residues long. The V and J ends lost 11 bases and 1 base, in that order; junction bases with no gene match: 10. CDR1 is ENHRY and CDR2 is SYGVKD in the germline V gene. Here the CDR3 DNA reads TGTGCCGTCTCCTCCACTAGCGGGGTCCAAGAGACCCAGTACTTC. Translating gives CAVSSTSGVQETQYF.

The chain uses TRBV2 and TRBJ1-5, with 7 nucleotides matching TRBD1. The CDR3 is 14 amino acids. The V gene's germline CDR1 is SNHLY and CDR2 FYNNEI. V was pared by 5 bases and J by 6 bases, with 7 bases of the junction left unmatched. CDR3 coding DNA: TGTGCCAGCAGTCGTCGCCAGGGGGGTCAGCCCCAGCATTTT. Translated, it gives CASSRRQGGQPQHF.